This is a list of T cell receptor beta chains from one sample in a study of long-term antiretroviral therapy in people with HIV. This table comes from immunoSEQ multiplex PCR, and its TCRdb copy is limited to in-frame clones, with some not included. The table has 20,000 to 30,000 clones, about 84% seen once; the top ten hold roughly 9%. This material consisted of unsorted PBMCs, taken 4.8 to 5 years after starting antiretroviral therapy. These receptors were taken from a middle-aged man with HIV. Each CDR3 is given with its conserved first and last residue. The size field is filled for only some rows; it gives once, few, many or a size class.

TRBV19,-,CASSTLRDTYTDTQYF
TRBV27,-,CASRTGGGADGYTF
TRBV11-2,few,CAILAITGELFF
TRBV28,-,CASSSNYGYTF
TRBV14,-,CASSSHPTATNEKLFF
TRBV7-9,-,CATLLSASGANVLTF
TRBV18,-,CASSPGQGVGAYEQYF
TRBV12-5,medium-sized,CASGLGSYEQYF
TRBV10-1,-,CASKRGLNTEAFF
TRBV7-2,once,CASSLGLAGSKTQYF
TRBV30,-,CAWAGSSTGELFF
TRBV7-2,-,CASSPRPGKEQFF
TRBV27,-,CASSFGGTLGEQYF
TRBV6-1,-,CASSENGMLAWNQETQYF
TRBV19,-,CASSVQGTDTQYF
TRBV7-9,-,CASSLGSRRETQYF
TRBV2,-,CASRPGQGPPNEKLFF
TRBV4-1,-,CASSQLFPGGETNYGYTF
TRBV6-5,-,CASSRQGAGEQYF
TRBV5-1,-,CASSVAGGAYNEQFF
TRBV6-1,once,CASSGLGEGHYEQYF
TRBV27,-,CASSPGTSDRTDTQYF
TRBV11-2,-,CASSLGTEEKLFF
TRBV7-3,-,CASSAQSGVAYEQYF
TRBV9,-,CASSPGGTGYYVEQYF
TRBV28,-,CASSTGLNYGYTF
TRBV7-2,few,CASSFSHSSSYNEQFF
TRBV4-3,-,CASSQDNVGDRDEQYF
TRBV5-1,-,CASSGTGFNYGYTF
TRBV7-9,-,CASSLGTSNQPQHF
TRBV27,few,CASSDGTGSGNTIYF
TRBV29-1,-,CSVGGLAGGTGELFF
TRBV7-3,once,CASSLRGGLNTEAFF
TRBV7-8,-,CASSLGSETQYF
TRBV7-9,-,CASSPSGTYEQYF
TRBV10-1,-,CASSESLAGGYNEQFF
TRBV5-5,-,CASSPTGTGSHEQFF
TRBV13,-,CASSSGTQSYEQYF
TRBV5-4,-,CAGHEGTGVIYEQYF
TRBV27,-,CASKLAGGDTQYF
TRBV7-9,-,CASSLRGGMGTDREAFF
TRBV5-1,-,CASSPTSGGLYNEQFF
TRBV27,-,CASSLWSGQRGNQPQHF
TRBV25-1,once,CASMGGAGAFF
TRBV11-3,-,CASSTSGGRGETQYF
TRBV14,-,CASSELGLAGPYEQYF
TRBV29-1,once,CSVGTGFEKLFF